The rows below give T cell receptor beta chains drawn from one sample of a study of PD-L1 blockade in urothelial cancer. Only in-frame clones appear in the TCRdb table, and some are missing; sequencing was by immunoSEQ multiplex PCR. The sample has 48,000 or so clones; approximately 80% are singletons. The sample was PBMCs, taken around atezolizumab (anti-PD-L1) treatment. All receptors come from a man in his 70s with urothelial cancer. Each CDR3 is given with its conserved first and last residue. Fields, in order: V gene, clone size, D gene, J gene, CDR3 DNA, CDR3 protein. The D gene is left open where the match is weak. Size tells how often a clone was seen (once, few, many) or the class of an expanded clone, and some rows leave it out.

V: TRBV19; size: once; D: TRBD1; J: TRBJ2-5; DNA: TGTGCCAGTAGTACCCTAGGGGACAGGGAGCAAGAGACCCAGTACTTC; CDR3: CASSTLGDREQETQYF
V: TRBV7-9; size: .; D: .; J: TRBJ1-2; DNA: TGTGCCAGCAGCTTAGAAGGCGACAGCTACTATGGCTACACCTTC; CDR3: CASSLEGDSYYGYTF
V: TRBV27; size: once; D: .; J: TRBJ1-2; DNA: TGTGCCAGCAGACCCGGGACTCTAGCCCGCTATGGCTACACCTTC; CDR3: CASRPGTLARYGYTF
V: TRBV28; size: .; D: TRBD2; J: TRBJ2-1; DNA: TGTGCCAGCAGTTTATTCGGGACTAGCGGCTACAATGAGCAGTTCTTC; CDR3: CASSLFGTSGYNEQFF
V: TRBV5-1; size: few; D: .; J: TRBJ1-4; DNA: TGCGCCAGCAGCATTGACGGCAGGAGGACCGCTACAACTAATGAAAAACTGTTTTTT; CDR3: CASSIDGRRTATTNEKLFF
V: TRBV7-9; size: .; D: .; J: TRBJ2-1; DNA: TGTGCCAGCAGCTTATTCCCCGACTGGAGCTCCTACAATGAGCAGTTCTTC; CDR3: CASSLFPDWSSYNEQFF
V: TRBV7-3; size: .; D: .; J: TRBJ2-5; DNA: TGTGCCAGCAGCTTGAACCGGGGGGAGACCCAGTACTTC; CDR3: CASSLNRGETQYF
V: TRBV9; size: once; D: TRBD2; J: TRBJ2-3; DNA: TGTGCCAGCAGCGAATATAGCGGGAGGGACACAGATACGCAGTATTTT; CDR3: CASSEYSGRDTDTQYF
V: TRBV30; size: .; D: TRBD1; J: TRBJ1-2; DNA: TGTGCCTGGAGAGTCAGGGGGACCGACACCTTC; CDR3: CAWRVRGTDTF
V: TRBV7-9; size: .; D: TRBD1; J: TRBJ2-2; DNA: TGTGCCAGCCGACGACAGGGTCTGACCGGGGAGCTGTTTTTT; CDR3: CASRRQGLTGELFF
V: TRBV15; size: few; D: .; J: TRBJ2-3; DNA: TGTGCCACCACCCAAAGGGGGAGAGGCGATACGCAGTATTTT; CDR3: CATTQRGRGDTQYF
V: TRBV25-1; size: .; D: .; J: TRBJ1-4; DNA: TGTGCCAGCGGGAACAGGGAAGGTGATGAAAAACTGTTTTTT; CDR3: CASGNREGDEKLFF
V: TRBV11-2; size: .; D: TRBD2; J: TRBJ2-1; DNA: TGTGCCAGCAGCTTAGATCGGATAGCGGGAGGGTACAATGAGCAGTTCTTC; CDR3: CASSLDRIAGGYNEQFF
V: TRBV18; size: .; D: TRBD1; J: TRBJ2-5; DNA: TGTGCCAGCTCACCGGGGACAGGGGGCGAAGAGACCCAGTACTTC; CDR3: CASSPGTGGEETQYF
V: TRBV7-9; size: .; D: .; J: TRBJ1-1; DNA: TGTGCCAGCAGCTTAGTGTCCCAGGGAAACACTGAAGCTTTCTTT; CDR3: CASSLVSQGNTEAFF
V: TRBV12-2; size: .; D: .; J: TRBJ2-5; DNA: TGTGCAAGTCGCCCCGGGGGGGACAGGGGAAAGGAGACCCAGTACTTC; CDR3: CASRPGGDRGKETQYF
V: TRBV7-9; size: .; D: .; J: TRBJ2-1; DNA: TGTGCCAGCAGCCCCGGGACTGGGAGCTCCTACAATGAGCAGTTCTTC; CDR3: CASSPGTGSSYNEQFF
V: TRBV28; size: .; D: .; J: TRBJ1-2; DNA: TGTGCCAGCAGTTTGATGATGCAGGGTCGGGGCTACACCTTC; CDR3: CASSLMMQGRGYTF
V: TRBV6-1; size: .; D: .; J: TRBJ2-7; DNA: TGTGCCAGCAGTGAAATGCGCTACGAGCAGTACTTC; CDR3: CASSEMRYEQYF
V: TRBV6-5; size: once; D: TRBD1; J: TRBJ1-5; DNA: TGTGCCAGCAGGGGGACAGAGACGGACAATCAGCCCCAGCATTTT; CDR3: CASRGTETDNQPQHF
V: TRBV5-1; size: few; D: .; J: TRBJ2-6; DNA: TGCGCCAGCACCAGGGGCGCGAGCGGGGCCAACGTCCTGACTTTC; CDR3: CASTRGASGANVLTF
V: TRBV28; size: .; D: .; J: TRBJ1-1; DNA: TGTGCCAGCAGTTTGGGGGGGCGCCGCACTGAAGCTTTCTTT; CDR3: CASSLGGRRTEAFF
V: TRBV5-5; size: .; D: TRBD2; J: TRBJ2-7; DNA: TGTGCCAGCAGCTCCCGGACTAGCGGAACCTACGAGCAGTACTTC; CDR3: CASSSRTSGTYEQYF
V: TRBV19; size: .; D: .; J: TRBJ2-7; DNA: TGTGCCAGTAGTCTCCCCGGGTCCCCCTACGAGCAGTACTTC; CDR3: CASSLPGSPYEQYF
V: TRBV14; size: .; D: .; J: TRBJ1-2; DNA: TGTGCCAGCAGCCCACAGTCTAACTATGGCTACACCTTC; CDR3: CASSPQSNYGYTF
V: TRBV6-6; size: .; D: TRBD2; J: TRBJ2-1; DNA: TGCGCCGCTCGACTAGCGGGAGACTACAATGAGCAGTTCTTC; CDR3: CAARLAGDYNEQFF
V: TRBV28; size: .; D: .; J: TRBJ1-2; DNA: TGTGCCAGCAGCCCGACCGGCTTCAGGAGGGGCTATGGCTACACCTTC; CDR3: CASSPTGFRRGYGYTF
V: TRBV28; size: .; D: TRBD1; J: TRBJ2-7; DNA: TGTGCCAGCAGTTTAGCCGGGACAGGGAGCGACGAGCAGTACTTC; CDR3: CASSLAGTGSDEQYF
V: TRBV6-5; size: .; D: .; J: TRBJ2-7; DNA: TGTGCCAGCAGTTACTCTTTTCATCAGGCTTTCGAGCAGTACTTC; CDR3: CASSYSFHQAFEQYF
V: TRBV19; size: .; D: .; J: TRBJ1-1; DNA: TGTGCCAGTAGTATAGATCGGGTCAGCCTCAACACTGAAGCTTTCTTT; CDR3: CASSIDRVSLNTEAFF
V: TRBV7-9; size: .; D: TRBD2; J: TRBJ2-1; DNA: TGTGCCAGCAGCTTACCCCCCAGACTAGCGGGAACCTACAATGAGCAGTTCTTC; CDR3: CASSLPPRLAGTYNEQFF
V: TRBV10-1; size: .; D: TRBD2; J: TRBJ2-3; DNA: TGCGCCAGCAGCGGAGACTCGGGGGGTACGCAGTATTTT; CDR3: CASSGDSGGTQYF
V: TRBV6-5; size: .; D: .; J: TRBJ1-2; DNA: TGTGCCAGCAGTTTGGAAGGGGGTCGGGGCTACACCTTC; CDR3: CASSLEGGRGYTF
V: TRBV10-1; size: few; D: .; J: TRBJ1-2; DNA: TGCGCCAGCAGTGACGGCTATGGCTACACCTTC; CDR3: CASSDGYGYTF
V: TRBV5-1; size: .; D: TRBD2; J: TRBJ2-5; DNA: TGCGCCAGCAGCCCCGGGGGAGCGGGAGGGCCGTCGGAGACCCAGTACTTC; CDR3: CASSPGGAGGPSETQYF
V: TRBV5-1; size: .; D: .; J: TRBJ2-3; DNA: TGCGCCAGCAGCCGGGACTCATACACAGATACGCAGTATTTT; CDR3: CASSRDSYTDTQYF
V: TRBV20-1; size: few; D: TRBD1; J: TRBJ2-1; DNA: TGCAGTGCCTACAGGGGCGATGAGCAGTTCTTC; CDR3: CSAYRGDEQFF
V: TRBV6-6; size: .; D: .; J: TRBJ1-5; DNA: TGTGCCAGCACCACAGGGACTAGCAATCAGCCCCAGCATTTT; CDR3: CASTTGTSNQPQHF
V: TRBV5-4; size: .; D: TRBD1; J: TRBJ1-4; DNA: TGTGCCAGCAGCTTGGCGGGGACAGCTGAAAAACTGTTTTTT; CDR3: CASSLAGTAEKLFF
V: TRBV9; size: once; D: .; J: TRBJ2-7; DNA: TGTGCCAGCAGCGTAGAGCCAGGGTTCTACGAGCAGTACTTC; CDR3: CASSVEPGFYEQYF
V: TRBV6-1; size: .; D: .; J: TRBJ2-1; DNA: TGTGCCAGCAGAGGAGGTCCCTTGGAGCAGTTCTTC; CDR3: CASRGGPLEQFF
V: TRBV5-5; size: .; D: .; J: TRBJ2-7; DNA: TGTGCCAGCAGCTTGGTCCCAGGGAGGTGGAACGAGCAGTACTTC; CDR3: CASSLVPGRWNEQYF
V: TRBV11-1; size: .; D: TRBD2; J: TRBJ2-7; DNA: TGTGCCAGCAGCCCGCGAGGGAGGGGCTACGAGCAGTACTTC; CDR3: CASSPRGRGYEQYF
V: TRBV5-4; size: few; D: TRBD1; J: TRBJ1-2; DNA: TGTGCCAGCAGCCTGACGGGACAGGCAAGAACTTATGGCTACACCTTC; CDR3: CASSLTGQARTYGYTF
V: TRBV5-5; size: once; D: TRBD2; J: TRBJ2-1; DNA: TGTGCCAGCAGCTTGCTCCTAGCGGTCTTCTACAATGAGCAGTTCTTC; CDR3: CASSLLLAVFYNEQFF
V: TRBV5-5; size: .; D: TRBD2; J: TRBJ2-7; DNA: TGTGCCAGCAGCTTGGCCACTAGCGGGGCCTACGAGCAGTACTTC; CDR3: CASSLATSGAYEQYF
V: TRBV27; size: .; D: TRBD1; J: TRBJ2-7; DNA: TGTGCCAGCAGGAAACAGGGGGCGGTGTACAACGAGCAGTACTTC; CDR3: CASRKQGAVYNEQYF
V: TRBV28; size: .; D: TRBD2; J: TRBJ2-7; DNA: TGTGCCAGCAGCTTAACCCCCACTAGCGGGAGGCTCTCCTACGAGCAGTACTTC; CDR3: CASSLTPTSGRLSYEQYF
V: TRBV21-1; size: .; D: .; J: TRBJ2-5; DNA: TGTGCCAGCAGCGGACCCTTACTAGCGGGAGCGGAGACCCAGTACTTC; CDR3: CASSGPLLAGAETQYF
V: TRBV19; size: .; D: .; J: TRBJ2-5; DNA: TGTGCCAGTAGTAGGAGGGCCGGGGTGGTAGAGACCCAGTACTTC; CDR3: CASSRRAGVVETQYF